A single sample is the source of the 4 T cell receptor beta chains below, sequenced in a study of T cell responses to AZD1222 COVID-19 vaccine. Here immunoSEQ multiplex PCR was the method, and the copy in TCRdb shows in-frame clones only, minus some. This table has approximately 100,000 clones, 70% to 90% appearing once. The sample consisted of peripheral blood, taken 28 days after the second AZD1222 dose. These receptors were taken from an adult who received the AZD1222 COVID-19 vaccine.

The J gene is TRBJ1-1, the V gene TRBV7-8; D not resolved. The CDR3 contains 14 residues. Germline loops: CDR1 SGHVS, CDR2 FQNEAQ. The germline V and J ends were trimmed by 4 bases and 4 bases, with 13 bases remaining between them. The CDR3 DNA sequence: TGTGCCAGCAGCTCCTCCGGGAGAATCACTGAAGCTTTCTTT. Its protein product is CASSSSGRITEAFF.

The rearrangement links TRBV29-1 to TRBJ2-2; 9 positions agree with TRBD1. V shed 5 bases and J 2 bases; nucleotides not matched to a gene: 18. CDR3 length equals 19 residues. CDR1 SQVTM and CDR2 ANQGSEA come from the germline V gene. Here the CDR3 reads CSVTGQGSFNSLNTGELFF. In DNA form, the CDR3 reads TGCAGCGTTACTGGACAGGGGTCGTTCAACAGCTTAAACACCGGGGAGCTGTTTTTT.

This clone was counted once. The chain has TRBV28 and TRBJ2-7; D is possibly TRBD1 (6 bases). Trimming stripped 6 bases from V and 2 bases from J, with 14 bases between. Germline V CDR1 and CDR2: MDHEN, SYDVKM. CDR3 length: 14 amino acids. The CDR3 DNA is TGTGCCAGCAGCCTCTTATCAGGGGCCTACGAGCAGTACTTC. Amino acids: CASSLLSGAYEQYF.

The rearrangement links TRBV30 to TRBJ2-5; 8 bases fit TRBD1. Germline V gene data show CDR1 as GTSNPN and CDR2 as SVGIG (reference sequence). The CDR3 is made up of 13 amino acids. Trimming took 2 bases from V and 5 from J; bases not matched to a gene: 4. CDR3 in amino acids: CAWSIGTGETQYF. As DNA, the CDR3 is TGTGCCTGGAGTATAGGGACAGGCGAGACCCAGTACTTC.